This section outlines one T cell receptor (beta chain) sequence together with its context. This clonotype was recorded once. This clone's antigen is unknown. No quality values exist for individual bases; no much larger clone is one base distant. One read offers little support. The data were taken from a study of CD8 T cells in Susac syndrome (dated by TCRdb to the late 2010s). Describing the broader study: Repertoire sequencing was used to test whether CD8+ T cell activation and differentiation in Susac syndrome was antigen driven. On the study overall, not on this receptor specifically: The TCR sequencing and HLA analysis was acknowledged to have included a relatively small number of individuals.

RNA was extracted with the RNeasy kit and 0.5 to 1 ug was reverse transcribed using random hexamers. The immunoSEQ multiplex PCR assay, covering 54 Vbeta and 13 Jbeta segments, was used to amplify TCR beta CDR3 regions. PCR amplification bias was corrected using a synthetic template baseline for primer optimization and computational correction. The authors processed their data as follows. Reads were annotated to V, D and J genes according to IMGT and were analyzed with immunoSEQ Analyzer, with only productive sequences retained. To calculate clonality, Shannon entropy was normalized by log2 of the number of productive unique sequences and then subtracted from one. For each patient and control, public and private clones were evaluated within the 100 most prevalent clones. Clones were defined as Susac-specific when absent from the healthy and MS cohorts, from some 1,100 published viral clones and from other ImmuneACCESS disease sequences. The public reads were reprocessed in TCRdb via fastp at Q25 and MiXCR, keeping in-frame beta chains. Rows with one shared CDR3 protein collapse into an entry with the most common genes and DNA. The V and J calls were not made by the authors but by TCRdb's processing. For this sample there are about 210,000 distinct CDR3 sequences; more than 85% appear just once. The biggest ten clones account for 0.082% of the sample.

Peripheral blood CD8+ and CD4+ T cells from healthy donors, Susac syndrome patients and multiple sclerosis patients were profiled using high-throughput TCR beta sequencing. Treatment-naive patients with stable or active relapsing-remitting disease fulfilling revised McDonald criteria were used as multiple sclerosis controls. CD8+ TEMRA cells were enriched by FACS, while bulk CD8+ and CD4+ T cells were purified by magnetic negative isolation. Blood was collected in EDTA tubes and processed within 24 hours, with PBMCs isolated through density gradient centrifugation. PBMCs destined for TCR sequencing were cryopreserved in liquid nitrogen and later thawed in a 37 °C water bath. The sorted or isolated CD4+, CD8+ and CD8+ TEMRA cells had a purity of 90% or higher. Taken from the germline V gene, the CDR1 and CDR2 loops are ENHRY and SYGVKD. Measured from the cysteine to the phenylalanine, the CDR3 is 12 residues long. Only CDR3 DNA is held: 36 bases, read in frame from base 1. Trimming at the junction amounts to 4 bases on V and 6 bases on J, and the germline ends lie 9 bases apart.

The sample consisted of CD4+ T cells from PBMCs. This chain is built from TRBV10-3 and TRBJ1-2, with no confidently assigned D gene. This receptor was identified in a human donor with multiple sclerosis. The CDR3 here reads CAISAGVHGYTF. DNA sequence: TGTGCCATCAGTGCTGGGGTTCATGGCTACACCTTC.